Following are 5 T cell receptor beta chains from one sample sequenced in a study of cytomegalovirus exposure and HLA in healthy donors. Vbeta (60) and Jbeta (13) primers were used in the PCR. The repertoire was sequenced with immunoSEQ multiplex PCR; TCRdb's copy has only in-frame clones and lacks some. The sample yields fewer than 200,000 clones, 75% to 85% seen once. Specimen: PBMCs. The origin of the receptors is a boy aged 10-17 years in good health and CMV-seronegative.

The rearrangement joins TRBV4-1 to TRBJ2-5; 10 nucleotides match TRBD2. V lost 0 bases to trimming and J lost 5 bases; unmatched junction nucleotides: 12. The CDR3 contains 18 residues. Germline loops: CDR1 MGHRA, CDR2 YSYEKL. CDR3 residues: CASSQESSGRGVGETQYF. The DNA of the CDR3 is TGCGCCAGCAGCCAAGAAAGCAGCGGGAGGGGGGTCGGGGAGACCCAGTACTTC.

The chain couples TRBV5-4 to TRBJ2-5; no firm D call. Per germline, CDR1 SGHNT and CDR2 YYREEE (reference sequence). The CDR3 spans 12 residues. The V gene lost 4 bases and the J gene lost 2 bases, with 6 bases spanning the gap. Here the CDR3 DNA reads TGTGCCAGCAGCCCGACTCAAGAGACCCAGTACTTC. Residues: CASSPTQETQYF.

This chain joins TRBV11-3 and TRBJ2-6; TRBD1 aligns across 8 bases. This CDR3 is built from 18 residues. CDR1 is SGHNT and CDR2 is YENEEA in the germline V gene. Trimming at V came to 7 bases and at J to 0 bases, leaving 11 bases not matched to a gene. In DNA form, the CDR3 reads TGTGCCAGCACCCGGGCCCGGACAGGGCCCTCTGGGGCCAACGTCCTGACTTTC. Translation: CASTRARTGPSGANVLTF.

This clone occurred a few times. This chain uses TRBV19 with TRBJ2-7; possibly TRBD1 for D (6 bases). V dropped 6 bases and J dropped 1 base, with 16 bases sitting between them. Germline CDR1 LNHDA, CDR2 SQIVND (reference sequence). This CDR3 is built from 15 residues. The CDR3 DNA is TGTGCCAGTAGGGCTCGGGACACGGTTTCCTACGAGCAGTACTTC. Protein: CASRARDTVSYEQYF.

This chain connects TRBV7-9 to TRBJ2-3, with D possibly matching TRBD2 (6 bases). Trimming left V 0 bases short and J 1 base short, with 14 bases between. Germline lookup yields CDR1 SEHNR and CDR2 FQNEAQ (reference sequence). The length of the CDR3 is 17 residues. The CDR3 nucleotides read TGTGCCAGCAGCTTAGCGCACCGGGGAGGAGGCACAGATACGCAGTATTTT. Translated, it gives CASSLAHRGGGTDTQYF.